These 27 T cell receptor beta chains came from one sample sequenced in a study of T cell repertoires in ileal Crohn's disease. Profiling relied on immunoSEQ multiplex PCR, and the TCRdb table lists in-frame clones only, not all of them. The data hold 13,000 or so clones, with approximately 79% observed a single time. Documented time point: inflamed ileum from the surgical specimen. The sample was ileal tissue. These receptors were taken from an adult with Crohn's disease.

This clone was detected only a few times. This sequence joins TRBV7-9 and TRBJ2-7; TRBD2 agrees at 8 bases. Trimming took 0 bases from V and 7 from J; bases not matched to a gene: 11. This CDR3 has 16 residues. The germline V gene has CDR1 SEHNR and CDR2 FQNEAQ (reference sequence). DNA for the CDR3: TGTGCCAGCAGCTTAGCGTCGGGGGGGCCGGATTGGGAGCAGTACTTC. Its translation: CASSLASGGPDWEQYF.

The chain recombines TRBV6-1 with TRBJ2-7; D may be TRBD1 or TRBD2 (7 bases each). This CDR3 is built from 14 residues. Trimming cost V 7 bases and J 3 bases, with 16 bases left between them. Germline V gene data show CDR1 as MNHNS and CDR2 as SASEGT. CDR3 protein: CASKYIRGGYEQYF. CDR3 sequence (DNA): TGTGCCAGCAAGTACATCAGGGGGGGCTACGAGCAGTACTTC.

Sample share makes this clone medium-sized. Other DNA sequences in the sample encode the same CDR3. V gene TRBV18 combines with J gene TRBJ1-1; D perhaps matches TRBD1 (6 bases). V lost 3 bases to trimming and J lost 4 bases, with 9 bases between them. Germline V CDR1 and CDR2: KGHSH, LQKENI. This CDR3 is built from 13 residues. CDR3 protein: CASSPSRGTEAFF. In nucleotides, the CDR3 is TGTGCCAGCTCACCGTCCAGGGGCACTGAAGCTTTCTTT.

The CDR3 DNA is TGTGCCAGCAGCTTGGCCGAACAGGGGAGGCATGGCTACACCTTC. Amino acid sequence: CASSLAEQGRHGYTF. The rearrangement links TRBV5-5 to TRBJ1-2, with 7 bases that match TRBD1. The V and J ends lost 0 bases and 6 bases, in that order; junction bases with no gene match: 8. From germline, CDR1 is SGHKS and CDR2 YYEKEE (reference sequence). CDR3 length: 15 amino acids.

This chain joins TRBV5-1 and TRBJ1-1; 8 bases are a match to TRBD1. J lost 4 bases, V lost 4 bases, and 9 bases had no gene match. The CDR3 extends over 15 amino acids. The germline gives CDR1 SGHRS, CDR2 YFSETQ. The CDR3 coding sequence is TGCGCCAGCAGCCCCGTGGACAGGGAATCCACTGAAGCTTTCTTT. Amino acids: CASSPVDRESTEAFF. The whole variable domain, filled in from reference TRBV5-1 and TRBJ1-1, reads KAGVTQTPRYLIKTRGQQVTLSCSPISGHRSVSWYQQTPGQGLQFLFEYFSETQRNKGNFPGRFSGRQFSNSRSEMNVSTLELGDSALYLCASSPVDRESTEAFFGQGTRLTVV.

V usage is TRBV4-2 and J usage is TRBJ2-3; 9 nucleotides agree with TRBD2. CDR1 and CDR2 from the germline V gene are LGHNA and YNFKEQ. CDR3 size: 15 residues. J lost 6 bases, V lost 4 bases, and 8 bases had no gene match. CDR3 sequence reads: CASSLTSGTRDTQYF. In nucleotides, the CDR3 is TGTGCCAGCAGCCTGACTAGCGGTACGAGGGATACGCAGTATTTT.

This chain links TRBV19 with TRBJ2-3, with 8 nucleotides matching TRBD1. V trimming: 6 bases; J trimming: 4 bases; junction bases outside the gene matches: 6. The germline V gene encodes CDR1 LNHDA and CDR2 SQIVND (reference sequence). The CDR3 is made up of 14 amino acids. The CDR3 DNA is TGTGCCAGTAGCTGGGCAGGGGGCTCAGATACGCAGTATTTT. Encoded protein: CASSWAGGSDTQYF.

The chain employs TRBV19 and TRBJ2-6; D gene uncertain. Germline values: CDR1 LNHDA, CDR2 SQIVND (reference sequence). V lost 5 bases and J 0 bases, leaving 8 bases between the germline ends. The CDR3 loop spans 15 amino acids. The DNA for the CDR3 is TGTGCCAGTAGTGACTCTCGCTCTGGGGCCAACGTCCTGACTTTC. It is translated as CASSDSRSGANVLTF.

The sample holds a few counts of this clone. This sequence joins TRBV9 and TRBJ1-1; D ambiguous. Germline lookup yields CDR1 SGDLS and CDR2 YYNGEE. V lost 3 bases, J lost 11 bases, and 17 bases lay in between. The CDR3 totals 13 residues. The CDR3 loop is CASSGEIMGMAFF. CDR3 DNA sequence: TGTGCCAGCAGCGGCGAAATCATGGGTATGGCTTTCTTT.

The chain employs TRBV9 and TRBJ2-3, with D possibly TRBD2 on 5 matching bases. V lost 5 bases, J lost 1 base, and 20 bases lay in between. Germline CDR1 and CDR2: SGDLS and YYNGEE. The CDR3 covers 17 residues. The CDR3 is CASSLRSGSSGTDTQYF. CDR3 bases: TGTGCCAGCAGTCTAAGATCGGGGTCGTCTGGCACAGATACGCAGTATTTT.

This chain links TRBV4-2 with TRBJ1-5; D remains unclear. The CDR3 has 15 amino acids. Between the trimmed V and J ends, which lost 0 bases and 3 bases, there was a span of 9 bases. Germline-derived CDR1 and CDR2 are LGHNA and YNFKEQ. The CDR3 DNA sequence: TGTGCCAGCAGCCAAGAACAACAGATCAATCAGCCCCAGCATTTT. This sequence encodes CASSQEQQINQPQHF.

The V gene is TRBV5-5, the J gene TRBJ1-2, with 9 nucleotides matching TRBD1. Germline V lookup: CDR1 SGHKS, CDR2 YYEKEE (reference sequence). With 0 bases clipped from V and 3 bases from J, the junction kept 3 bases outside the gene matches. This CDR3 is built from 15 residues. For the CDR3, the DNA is TGTGCCAGCAGCTTGGGGACAGGGGCCGACTATGGCTACACCTTC. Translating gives CASSLGTGADYGYTF.

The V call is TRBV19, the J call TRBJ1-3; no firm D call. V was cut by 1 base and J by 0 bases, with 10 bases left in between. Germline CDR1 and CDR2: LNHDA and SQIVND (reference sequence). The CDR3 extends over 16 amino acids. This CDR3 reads CASSIARRGSGNTIYF. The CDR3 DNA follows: TGTGCCAGTAGTATAGCTCGACGGGGCTCTGGAAACACCATATATTTT.

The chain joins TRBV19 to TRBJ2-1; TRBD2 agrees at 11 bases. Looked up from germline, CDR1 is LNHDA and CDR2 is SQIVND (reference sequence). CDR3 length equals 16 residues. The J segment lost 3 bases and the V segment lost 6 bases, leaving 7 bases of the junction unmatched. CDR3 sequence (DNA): TGTGCCAGTAGGCAACATAGCGGGGGGGTCTACAATGAGCAGTTCTTC. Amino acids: CASRQHSGGVYNEQFF.

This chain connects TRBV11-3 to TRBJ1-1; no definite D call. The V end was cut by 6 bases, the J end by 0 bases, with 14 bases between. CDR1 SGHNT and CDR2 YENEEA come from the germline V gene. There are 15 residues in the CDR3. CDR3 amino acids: CASSYSGSMNTEAFF. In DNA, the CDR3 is TGTGCCAGCAGTTACTCGGGGTCTATGAACACTGAAGCTTTCTTT.

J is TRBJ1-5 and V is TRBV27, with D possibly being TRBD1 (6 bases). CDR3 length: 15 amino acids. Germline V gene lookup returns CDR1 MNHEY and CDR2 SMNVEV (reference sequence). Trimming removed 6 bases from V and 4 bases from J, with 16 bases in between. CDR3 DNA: TGTGCCAGCAGCGGGGGGTGGACAGAGAATCAGCCCCAGCATTTT. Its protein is CASSGGWTENQPQHF.

The DNA for the CDR3 is TGTGCCAGCAGTTACTCGAGACTACCACTGGCGACCCAGTACTTC. It yields the protein CASSYSRLPLATQYF. The rearrangement uses TRBV6-6 and TRBJ2-5; D possibly corresponds to TRBD2 (5 bases). Germline loops: CDR1 MNHNY, CDR2 SVGAGI (reference sequence). The CDR3 length is 15 residues. V gave up 0 bases and J gave up 7 bases, with 15 bases separating them.

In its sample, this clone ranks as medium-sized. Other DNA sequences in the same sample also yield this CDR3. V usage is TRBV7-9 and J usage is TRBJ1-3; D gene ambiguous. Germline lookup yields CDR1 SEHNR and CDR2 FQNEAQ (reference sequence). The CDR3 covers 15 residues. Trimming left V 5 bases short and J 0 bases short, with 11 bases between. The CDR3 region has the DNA TGTGCCAGCAGCGCTAGCGGGAGCTCTGGAAACACCATATATTTT. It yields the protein CASSASGSSGNTIYF.

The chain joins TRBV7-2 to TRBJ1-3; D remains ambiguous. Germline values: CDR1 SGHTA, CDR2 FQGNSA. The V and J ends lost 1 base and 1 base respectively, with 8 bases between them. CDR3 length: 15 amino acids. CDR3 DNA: TGTGCCAGCAGCTTAGAACAGAGGTCTGGAAACACCATATATTTT. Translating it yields CASSLEQRSGNTIYF.

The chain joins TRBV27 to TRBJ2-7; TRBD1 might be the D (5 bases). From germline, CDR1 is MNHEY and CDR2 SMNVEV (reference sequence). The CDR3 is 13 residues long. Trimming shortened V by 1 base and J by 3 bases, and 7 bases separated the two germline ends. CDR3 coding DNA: TGTGCCAGCAGTTTATTCACAGGCTACGAGCAGTACTTC. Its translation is CASSLFTGYEQYF.

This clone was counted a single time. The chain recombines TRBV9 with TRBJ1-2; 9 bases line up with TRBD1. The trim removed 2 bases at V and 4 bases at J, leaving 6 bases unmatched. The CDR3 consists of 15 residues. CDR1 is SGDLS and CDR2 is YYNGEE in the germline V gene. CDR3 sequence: CASSVGQGWVYGYTF. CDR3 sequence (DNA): TGTGCCAGCAGCGTCGGACAGGGGTGGGTCTATGGCTACACCTTC.

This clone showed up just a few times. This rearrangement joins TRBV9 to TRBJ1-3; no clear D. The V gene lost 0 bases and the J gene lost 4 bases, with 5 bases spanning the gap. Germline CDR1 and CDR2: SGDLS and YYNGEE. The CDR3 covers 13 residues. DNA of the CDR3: TGTGCCAGCAGCGTAGATGGGGGAAACACCATATATTTT. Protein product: CASSVDGGNTIYF.

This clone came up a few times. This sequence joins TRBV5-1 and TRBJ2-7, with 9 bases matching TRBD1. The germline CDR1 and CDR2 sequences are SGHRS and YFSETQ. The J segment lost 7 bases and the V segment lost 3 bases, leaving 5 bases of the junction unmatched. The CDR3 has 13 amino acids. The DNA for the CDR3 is TGCGCCAGCAGCTATGGACAGGGGAAAGAGCAGTACTTC. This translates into CASSYGQGKEQYF.

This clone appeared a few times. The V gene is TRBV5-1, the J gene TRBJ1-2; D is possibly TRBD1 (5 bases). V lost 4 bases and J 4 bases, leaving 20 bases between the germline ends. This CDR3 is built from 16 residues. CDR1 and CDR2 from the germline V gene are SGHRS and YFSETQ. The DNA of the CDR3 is TGCGCCAGCAGCGCGGACCCCGGGGGTATTCCCTATGGCTACACCTTC. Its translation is CASSADPGGIPYGYTF.

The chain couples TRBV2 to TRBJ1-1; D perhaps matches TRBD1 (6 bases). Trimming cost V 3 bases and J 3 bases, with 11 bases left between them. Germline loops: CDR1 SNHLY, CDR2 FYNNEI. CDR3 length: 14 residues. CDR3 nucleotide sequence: TGTGCCAGCAGTGAGTTAGGGGGGCACACTGAAGCTTTCTTT. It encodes CASSELGGHTEAFF.

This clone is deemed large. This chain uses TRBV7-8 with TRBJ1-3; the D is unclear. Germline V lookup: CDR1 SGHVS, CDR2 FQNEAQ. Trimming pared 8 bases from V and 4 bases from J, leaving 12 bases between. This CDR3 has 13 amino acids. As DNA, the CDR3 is TGTGCCAGCGCCTCGGGATTAGGAAACACCATATATTTT. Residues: CASASGLGNTIYF.

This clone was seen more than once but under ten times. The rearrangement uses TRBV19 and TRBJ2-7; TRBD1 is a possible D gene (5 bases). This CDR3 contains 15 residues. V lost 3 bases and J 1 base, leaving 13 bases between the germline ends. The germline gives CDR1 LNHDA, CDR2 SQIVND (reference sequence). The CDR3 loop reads CASSIGHDPSYEQYF. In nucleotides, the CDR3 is TGTGCCAGTAGTATCGGACACGACCCATCCTACGAGCAGTACTTC. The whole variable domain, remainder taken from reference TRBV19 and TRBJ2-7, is DGGITQSPKYLFRKEGQNVTLSCEQNLNHDAMYWYRQDPGQGLRLIYYSQIVNDFQKGDIAEGYSVSREKKESFPLTVTSAQKNPTAFYLCASSIGHDPSYEQYFGPGTRLTVT.